The 15 T cell receptor beta chains below all came from one sample that was sequenced in a study of CD8+CD57+ T cells in acquired aplastic anemia. TCR beta VDJ and CDR3 were profiled, and genomic DNA was the template. TCRdb independently ran MiXCR on the reads; one entry per CDR3 protein. The repertoire holds some 410,000 distinct CDR3 sequences, with 55% to 70% as singletons. The sequenced sample was sorted CD4+, CD8+, or CD8+CD57+ T cells (not recorded which) from PBMCs. The receptor source for this set is a human donor in good health, serving as a control.

The chain uses TRBV7-2 and TRBJ1-6; D is uncertain. Trimming cost V 3 bases and J 13 bases, with 22 bases left between them. The germline CDR1 and CDR2 sequences are SGHTA and FQGNSA. This CDR3 is built from 16 residues. CDR3 protein: CASSLSTNGKTQPLHF. DNA of the CDR3: TGTGCCAGCAGCTTGAGCACTAATGGAAAGACTCAGCCCCTCCACTTT.

The gene calls are TRBV20-1 and TRBJ1-1, with 7 bases lining up with TRBD1. The CDR3 is 13 residues long. J gave up 9 bases and V 5 bases, and 12 bases lay outside the gene matches. Germline V lookup: CDR1 DFQATT, CDR2 SNEGSKA (reference sequence). As DNA, the CDR3 is TGCAGTGCTGCGGGACAGCGTACCTTCAAAGCTTTCTTT. Translation: CSAAGQRTFKAFF.

The chain couples TRBV5-1 to TRBJ1-6; TRBD1 is a possible D gene (6 bases). Germline V gene sequence: CDR1 SGHRS, CDR2 YFSETQ. Trimming removed 1 base at V and 7 bases at J, with 15 bases between. This CDR3 contains 16 residues. CDR3 DNA: TGCGCCAGCAGCTTGAACGGACAGCTAGAGAATTCACCCCTCCACTTT. The encoded protein is CASSLNGQLENSPLHF.

The chain is built from TRBV20-1 and TRBJ2-1; D possibly matches TRBD1 or TRBD2 (5 bases each). In germline, CDR1 is DFQATT, CDR2 SNEGSKA (reference sequence). This CDR3 comprises 14 residues. Trimming removed 5 bases at V and 8 bases at J, with 19 bases between. The CDR3 DNA reads TGCAGTGCTCGAAAGGGGAGCGCGCAAGATGAGCAGTTCTTC. This codes for CSARKGSAQDEQFF.

Remarks on this clonotype: A read error may be the cause here, since a much bigger clone is one base away. The CDR3 carries no conserved terminal phenylalanine or tryptophan, so it likely arises from a read error. The V call is TRBV5-1, the J call TRBJ1-2, with 11 bases fitting TRBD1. The CDR3 is 17 residues long. J was trimmed by 3 bases and V by 4 bases; bases with no gene match: 11. CDR1 SGHRS and CDR2 YFSETQ come from the germline V gene. The CDR3 protein is CASSTGQGAEWDYGYTL. The CDR3 bases are TGCGCCAGCAGCACCGGACAGGGGGCGGAGTGGGACTATGGCTACACCCTC.

The V and J genes are TRBV25-1 and TRBJ1-3; D ambiguous. Germline-derived CDR1 and CDR2 are MGHDK and SYGVNS. V was cut by 6 bases and J by 4 bases, with 13 bases left in between. The CDR3 is made up of 14 amino acids. The CDR3 nucleotides are TGTGCCAGCAGAGCAGGCGTTGACGGAAACACCATATATTTT. This encodes CASRAGVDGNTIYF.

Comment on this clonotype: One end of the junction is discordant with germline, which a read error may explain. The rearrangement uses TRBV9 and TRBJ2-7; D possibly uses TRBD1 or TRBD2 (5 bases each). Looked up from germline, CDR1 is SGDLS and CDR2 is YYNGEE. The CDR3 length is 12 residues. CDR3 nucleotide sequence: TGTGCCAGCAGGGGGGTCTCCTACGAGGAGTACTTC. It is translated as CASRGVSYEEYF.

As for this clonotype: The germline gene is not matched at one end of the junction; a read error may be the cause. The chain is built from TRBV2 and TRBJ2-7; TRBD1 matches 9 bases. Germline V gene sequence: CDR1 SNHLY, CDR2 FYNNEI. The CDR3 loop spans 15 amino acids. The CDR3 here is CASSARTGGRGEAEF. In DNA form, the CDR3 reads TGTGCCAGCAGTGCCCGCACAGGGGGCAGGGGAGAGGCAGAATTC.

This clonotype was observed at least ten times. V gene TRBV7-2 combines with J gene TRBJ2-2; D remains unclear. The CDR3 covers 14 residues. V lost 2 bases and J lost 5, with 9 bases in between. Germline loops: CDR1 SGHTA, CDR2 FQGNSA. The CDR3 protein is CASSLLQSTGELFF. As DNA, the CDR3 is TGTGCCAGCAGCTTACTTCAGAGTACCGGGGAGCTGTTTTTT.

V is TRBV7-9 and J is TRBJ2-3, with D tentatively TRBD1 (6 bases). The germline gives CDR1 SEHNR, CDR2 FQNEAQ (reference sequence). CDR3 length equals 15 residues. Trimming stripped 7 bases from V and 14 bases from J, with 28 bases between. The CDR3 DNA follows: TGTGCCAGCACCCGGGTACAGGGTGTGCAGGTTATGGGGTATTTT. Translation: CASTRVQGVQVMGYF.

Remarks on this clonotype: This likely comes from a read error, as the CDR3 has no conserved phenylalanine or tryptophan at its end. The limits of the CDR3 on the DNA are not certain, so only TCRdb's listed CDR3 is given. V and J are TRBV7-8 and TRBJ1-2; the table's TRBD1 call for D was not verified on the DNA. Termini included, the CDR3 measures 12 amino acids. CDR1 is SGHVS and CDR2 is FQNEAQ in the germline V gene. CDR3 in amino acids: CASSREGVGETQ.

As for this clonotype: At one end the junction does not follow the germline gene, possibly because of a read error. The chain is built from TRBV7-2 and TRBJ1-1; D is unclear. CDR1 and CDR2 (germline): SGHTA, FQGNSA. This CDR3 has 15 residues. As DNA, the CDR3 is TGTGCCAGCAGCTTCTCAGGAGCTTTGGCCACTGAAGCGTTCTTT. It is translated as CASSFSGALATEAFF.

In this sample, this clonotype turned up many times. V gene TRBV6-2 or TRBV6-3 combines with J gene TRBJ1-5, with a tentative D call TRBD1 (5 bases). The CDR3 has 12 amino acids. Germline CDR1 MNHEY, CDR2 SVGEGT. Trimming cost V 6 bases and J 4 bases, with 7 bases left between them. The CDR3 nucleotides are TGTGCCAGCAGACGGGGGAATCAGCCCCAGCATTTT. Its translation is CASRRGNQPQHF.

This clonotype appeared a few times. The chain uses TRBV4-1 and TRBJ1-3; TRBD1 matches at 10 bases. CDR3 length: 17 residues. The germline gives CDR1 MGHRA, CDR2 YSYEKL. Unmatched junction bases numbered 2, after V lost 0 bases and J lost 0 bases. The DNA for the CDR3 is TGCGCCAGCAGCCAAGAAGGGACAGGGGCCTCTGGAAACACCATATATTTT. Amino acids: CASSQEGTGASGNTIYF.

This clonotype was seen at least ten times. The rearrangement uses TRBV7-2 and TRBJ2-7, with TRBD1 matching over 9 bases. CDR3 length equals 14 residues. Trimming removed 4 bases from V and 5 bases from J; junction bases left unmatched: 6. CDR1 is SGHTA and CDR2 is FQGNSA in the germline V gene. In nucleotides, the CDR3 is TGTGCCAGCAGCTCCGGACAGGGGAAGCACGAGCAGTACTTC. It translates to CASSSGQGKHEQYF.